This TCR beta chain was profiled in a study of blood T cell repertoires in COVID-19 (TCRdb year 2020). At the level of the whole study: The collaborator samples originated in the United States, Italy and Spain and spanned the acute and convalescent phases of COVID-19. The prospective study material was composed of cDNA or gDNA derived from T cells, B-cell-depleted T cells, or PBMCs. Deeply sampled blood TCRbeta repertoires from subjects exposed to, actively infected with, or recovered from COVID-19 were included in the dataset. A freely available public database, intended as a resource for researchers studying the immune response to SARS-CoV-2, is where the repertoires were released. Samples came from the ongoing ImmuneRACE study (first 160 participants) plus 1,254 subjects from 6 global collaborators. Nearly every sample came with metadata listing a de-identified subject ID, COVID-19 status, age in years and sex. Where HLA class I and class II types were available, the types were taken from metadata supplied by the sample provider, not from assay-based typing.

The paper as a whole reports these results and caveats: Clinical and demographic metadata were provided uncurated, with the amount varying by source and participant.

The collaborating institutions used their own protocols to collect whole blood in K2EDTA tubes. Collaborator samples were shipped for TCRbeta analysis as frozen whole blood, isolated PBMCs, or DNA extracted from either sample type. Trimmed from V: 8 bases; trimmed from J: 5 bases; junction bases lacking a gene match: 8. The germline V gene (reference sequence) supplies CDR1 LNHNV and CDR2 YYDKDF. The CDR3 spans 15 residues, from the cysteine through the phenylalanine. The entry retains the CDR3 DNA only, 45 bases that are in frame from base 1. For this clone: No cognate antigen has been identified for it. Within one base of it there is no much larger clone, and no base qualities were kept.

The immunoSEQ Assay, a bias-controlled multiplex PCR, was used to amplify TCRbeta CDR3 regions from genomic DNA. As for the authors' bioinformatics: Nucleated cell counts per sample were estimated from amplification of reference gene primers within the assay. To quantify the absolute abundance of each unique TCRbeta CDR3 rearrangement, sequence reads were collapsed and filtered. Productive Simpson clonality was computed per sample as the square root of Simpson's diversity index over productive rearrangements. TCRdb holds this immuneACCESS table with in-frame rearrangements only. Some clones are missing; in checked studies, unresolved V genes explain under half, and the rest has no known cause. The D gene and trimming were derived from the DNA, and the V and J assignments and clone size from that table. This sample gives under 300,000 clones in total; 85% to 90% of them show up just once. About an eighth of the sample belongs to the ten largest clones.

In this chain, TRBV15 is recombined with TRBJ1-4; 10 of the junction bases match TRBD1. This TCR was sampled from a human donor in a cohort sampled during active COVID-19. The sample was peripheral blood. DNA sequence: TGTGCCACCTCCACGGAGGGACAGGGGAATGAAAAACTGTTTTTT. This translates into CATSTEGQGNEKLFF.